Presented here are 4 T cell receptor beta chains from one specimen sequenced in a study of blood T cell repertoires in COVID-19. The protocol was immunoSEQ multiplex PCR, while the TCRdb copy is restricted to in-frame clones and leaves out a portion. The sample holds about 270,000 clones, approximately 85% seen once. The sequencing sample was made of PBMCs or T cells enriched from blood (not recorded which). The source of these receptors is a woman aged 50 to 60 with acute COVID-19.

There are a few counts of this clone. The CDR3 region has the DNA TGTGCCAGCAGTTACGGCCCTCGCACAGATACGCAGTATTTT. It encodes CASSYGPRTDTQYF. The genes are TRBV6-5 and TRBJ2-3; D is unresolved. Trimming stripped 2 bases from V and 1 base from J, with 7 bases between. The CDR3 extends over 14 amino acids. Germline-derived CDR1 and CDR2 are MNHEY and SVGAGI.

The V call is TRBV19, the J call TRBJ1-2, with D maybe TRBD1 (6 bases). CDR3 length: 14 residues. In germline, CDR1 is LNHDA, CDR2 SQIVND (reference sequence). V was pared by 2 bases and J by 2 bases, with 9 bases between. In DNA, the CDR3 is TGTGCCAGTAGTATACAAGACAGGAACTATGGCTACACCTTC. Translated: CASSIQDRNYGYTF.

In regard to this clone: One end of the junction varies from germline; a read error may be responsible. The V call is TRBV5-8, the J call TRBJ2-7; possibly TRBD2 for D (6 bases). Germline CDR1 and CDR2: SGHTS and YDEGEE. This CDR3 is built from 13 residues. The CDR3 DNA reads TGTGCCAGCAGCTTGGTGGGCGGGGAACGGCGGCACTTC. This translates into CASSLVGGERRHF.

This sequence joins TRBV6-2 or TRBV6-3 and TRBJ1-5; possibly TRBD1 for D (6 bases). The CDR3 sequence is 15 residues long. The V gene's germline CDR1 is MNHEY and CDR2 SVGEGT. V was shortened by 0 bases and J by 6 bases, with 12 bases between the two germline ends. CDR3 protein: CASSYSQGYPQPQHF. For the CDR3, the DNA is TGTGCCAGCAGTTACTCGCAGGGGTACCCTCAGCCCCAGCATTTT.